This TCR beta chain is drawn from a study of T cells in Graves' hyperthyroidism and ophthalmopathy. In the case of this clonotype: Its antigen is currently unknown.

Amplification targeted TCR beta CDR3 regions from RNA transcripts. TCR CDR3 regions were first amplified by RT-PCR with HTBI primers. TCRdb fed the multiplex PCR reads into MiXCR, producing one record per CDR3 protein. Of about 740,000 distinct CDR3 sequences detected, around 13% appear once; the ten largest clones hold more than 8.5%. The CDR3 loop spans 21 amino acids. The ends lost 0 bases at V and 0 bases at J; junction bases unmatched: 11. Looked up from germline, CDR1 is MNHEY and CDR2 is SVGEGT. Study-level findings and limits: Ophthalmopathy and stable hyperthyroidism were separated by a 13 V-J model.

Source material: blood. The chain employs TRBV6-2 or TRBV6-3 and TRBJ2-1; 13 nucleotides align to TRBD2. The TCR was taken from a woman aged 18-29 years with Graves' hyperthyroidism. This chain's CDR3 is CASSYSTSGRPPRSSYNEQFF. The CDR3 DNA reads TGTGCCAGCAGTTACTCGACTAGCGGGAGGCCCCCTAGAAGCTCCTACAATGAGCAGTTCTTC.